This TCR beta chain was captured by sequencing in a study of T cells in Graves' hyperthyroidism and ophthalmopathy (dated by TCRdb to between 2018 and 2020). About the study as a whole: Peripheral blood was collected at initial diagnosis, before any treatment. The paper describes TCR Vbeta CDR3 sequencing of roughly 130 peripheral blood samples, made up of some 42 ophthalmopathy patients, roughly 72 hyperthyroidism patients and roughly 17 progressor patients. To identify TCR V-J signatures that set the groups apart, the researchers used a discovery cohort of about a hundred patients, made up of under 50 with Graves' ophthalmopathy and approximately 57 with stable Graves' hyperthyroidism. An independent validation cohort of under 20 hyperthyroidism patients and more than 15 patients who later progressed to ophthalmopathy tested prospective prediction of ophthalmopathy. After sampling, hyperthyroidism patients received methimazole starting at 30 mg daily, and ophthalmopathy patients received high-dose intravenous methylprednisolone. In several Graves' hyperthyroidism patients, the study also compared T-cell repertoires from thyroid tissue with T-cell repertoires from blood. The 75 to 100 discovery patients were randomly divided into training and test sets at a 7:3 ratio. Points the paper makes about the study in general: In validation, the model predicted progression to ophthalmopathy with around 71% sensitivity and 72% to 85% specificity, a median of about 6 months before onset. Sample size was not statistically predetermined, and blinding of investigators to group allocation was not performed. In cross-validation, a model built on a 13 V-J signature told ophthalmopathy apart from stable hyperthyroidism with 85% to 90% sensitivity and approximately 81% specificity, and in testing the same model reached 80%/75%. Most expanded thyroid clonotypes (frequency above 0.001) were also found in blood, which suggests that blood repertoires may mirror thyroid immune responses.

As regards this clonotype: Its recognized antigen is unknown. The sample holds no much larger clone one base away, and base qualities are not on file.

The TCR beta CDR3 regions were amplified from RNA transcripts. The first round of RT-PCR for the TCR CDR3 was performed with the HTBI primer set and the Qiagen OneStep RT-PCR kit. Libraries were constructed in a second round of multiplex PCR, after which size selection and purification were performed. Sequencing of the libraries was done on an Illumina HiSeq2000 using paired-end 100 bp reads. The original pipeline was this. SOAPnuke was used to process the raw data, with reads discarded if the reads contained adapters or uncalled bases, had a mean Phred below 15, or lacked an exact constant-primer or identifier match. COPE v1.2.5 was used to merge the high-quality paired reads, and each unique nucleotide sequence was defined as a clonotype. Clonotypes were aligned to IMGT TRBV, TRBD and TRBJ reference segments using MiTCR v1.1. Only V-J combinations with frequency above 0.0001, covering 99.2% of repertoires, were analysed. A TCS score was defined as the ratio of F50 (clonal expansion) to E x V (chaos), with BLOSUM62-based TCRdist applied between CDR3 peptides within each V-J. Welch's t-statistics and random forest reduced 500 to 550 V-J features to about 12, which were used in a naive Bayes classifier (R e1071). The public reads were run again by TCRdb, first through fastp at Q25 and then through MiXCR, and only productive beta chains were kept. Merged by CDR3 protein, the rows form single entries marked with the most common genes and DNA. These V and J calls originate from TCRdb's pipeline instead of the authors' own analysis. Recorded for this sample are 300,000 to 350,000 distinct CDR3 sequences; around 18% of them occurred a single time. The ten top clones hold roughly 16% of the sample.

The junction shows trimming of 3 bases on V and 3 bases on J, and the gene matches do not reach 5 bases of it. There are 15 amino acids in the CDR3, from cysteine to phenylalanine inclusive. The entry retains the CDR3 DNA only, 45 bases that are in frame from base 1. Ophthalmopathy patients had moderately to severely active disease, with a Clinical Activity Score of 3 or more, a NOSPECS grade of 4 or more, and a disease duration of less than 3 months. Patients with uncontrolled infections, other autoimmune diseases, pregnancy or lactation were excluded. Diagnoses relied on clinical symptoms, serum thyroxine and TRAb, thyroid ultrasound and orbital computed tomography. PBMCs were separated from about 10 ml of fresh peripheral blood using Ficoll-Paque density gradient centrifugation. Total RNA was extracted with Trizol reagent, and quality was checked on an Agilent 2100 Bioanalyzer.

The receptor was isolated from a woman in her 40s with Graves' ophthalmopathy. Sequenced input: blood. The V and J genes are TRBV12-3 or TRBV12-4 and TRBJ1-2; 9 junctional bases match TRBD1. The DNA reads TGTGCCAGCAGTTTTGGGACAGGGAGGCACTATGGCTACACCTTC. Translation gives CASSFGTGRHYGYTF.